This is a list of T cell receptor beta chains from one sample in a study of graft-versus-host responses after intestinal transplantation. Their target antigens are unknown. The table came from immunoSEQ multiplex PCR; TCRdb's copy has only in-frame clones and leaves some out. The table shows about 96,000 clones, with more than 85% occurring only once. The source was unstimulated CD4+ T cells sorted from spleen or lymph node cells, collected before intestinal transplant. These receptors originate from a human donor who received an intestinal transplant. Each CDR3 is given without its conserved first and last residue. The order of the fields is J gene, V gene, CDR3 length, CDR3 protein.

j_call: TRBJ2-3; v_call: TRBV5-1; cdr3_length: 12; cdr3_aa: ASSPGIFTDTQY
j_call: TRBJ2-3; v_call: TRBV25-1; cdr3_length: 15; cdr3_aa: ASSEWASGDSTDTQY
j_call: TRBJ2-3; v_call: TRBV7-8; cdr3_length: 15; cdr3_aa: ASSLSGRGTPLDTQY
j_call: TRBJ1-2; v_call: TRBV6-1; cdr3_length: 12; cdr3_aa: ASRDPTGNYGYT
j_call: TRBJ1-2; v_call: TRBV19; cdr3_length: 12; cdr3_aa: ASSIRGRSYGYT
j_call: TRBJ2-7; v_call: TRBV19; cdr3_length: 13; cdr3_aa: ASSYTGTGSYEQY
j_call: TRBJ2-7; v_call: TRBV11-3; cdr3_length: 14; cdr3_aa: ASSWGTGAFSYEQY
j_call: TRBJ2-5; v_call: TRBV5-1; cdr3_length: 12; cdr3_aa: ASSWTGNQETQY
j_call: TRBJ2-7; v_call: TRBV7-9; cdr3_length: 15; cdr3_aa: ASSLETGLAEIYEQY
j_call: TRBJ1-5; v_call: TRBV6-6; cdr3_length: 12; cdr3_aa: ASSSNRVDQPQH
j_call: TRBJ1-3; v_call: TRBV19; cdr3_length: 14; cdr3_aa: ASSKPWVRGRGTIY
j_call: TRBJ2-6; v_call: TRBV4-1; cdr3_length: 16; cdr3_aa: ASSHRTGGVAGANVLT
j_call: TRBJ2-5; v_call: TRBV28; cdr3_length: 13; cdr3_aa: ASSPSGGKRKTQY
j_call: TRBJ2-6; v_call: TRBV7-2; cdr3_length: 15; cdr3_aa: ASSSDRGSWGANVLT
j_call: TRBJ1-1; v_call: TRBV5-5; cdr3_length: 13; cdr3_aa: ASSLVVWQNTEAF
j_call: TRBJ1-6; v_call: TRBV5-4; cdr3_length: 13; cdr3_aa: ASSLDRGRGSPLH
j_call: TRBJ2-7; v_call: TRBV28; cdr3_length: 11; cdr3_aa: ASNSGQGNQQY
j_call: TRBJ1-5; v_call: TRBV30; cdr3_length: 13; cdr3_aa: AWSFMTDADQPQH
j_call: TRBJ2-6; v_call: TRBV6-1; cdr3_length: 13; cdr3_aa: ASSAEGSGANVLT
j_call: TRBJ1-5; v_call: TRBV6-1; cdr3_length: 12; cdr3_aa: ASSLDRDRQPQH
j_call: TRBJ2-7; v_call: TRBV5-6; cdr3_length: 13; cdr3_aa: ASSLAVRELRQQY